A selection of T cell receptor beta chains follows, all from one sample in a study of T cell responses to AZD1222 COVID-19 vaccine. Libraries were prepared by immunoSEQ multiplex PCR; TCRdb keeps only in-frame clonotypes and omits some of them. The sample shows about 100,000 clones, 87% of them seen only once. The sample in question was peripheral blood, obtained 28 days after the second AZD1222 dose. These receptors all come from an adult who received the AZD1222 COVID-19 vaccine. Each CDR3 is given with its conserved first and last residue. A D gene is named only where the DNA matches it firmly. Clone size is not always given. Where it is, it says once, few, many or a class for expanded clones.

j_call | v_call | cdr3_length | d_call | clone_size | cdr3_aa | cdr3_nt
TRBJ1-5 | TRBV28 | 14 | TRBD1 | - | CASRTGGVNQPQHF | TGTGCCAGCAGAACAGGGGGTGTCAATCAGCCCCAGCATTTT
TRBJ2-7 | TRBV27 | 14 | TRBD1 | - | CASSPTNRGHEQYF | TGTGCCAGCAGTCCAACGAACAGGGGCCACGAGCAGTACTTC
TRBJ1-2 | TRBV6-5 | 15 | TRBD1 | - | CASSDPGTGGAGYTF | TGTGCCAGCAGCGATCCCGGGACAGGGGGCGCCGGCTACACCTTC
TRBJ2-1 | TRBV28 | 14 | TRBD2 | - | CASSLPGGSNEQFF | TGTGCCAGCAGTTTACCGGGGGGGAGCAATGAGCAGTTCTTC
TRBJ2-7 | TRBV7-2 | 14 | TRBD1 | - | CASSLGQGEGEQYF | TGTGCCAGCAGCTTAGGACAGGGGGAGGGCGAGCAGTACTTC
TRBJ1-4 | TRBV15 | 15 | - | few | CATSRDRRGGEKLFF | TGTGCCACCAGCAGAGATCGCAGGGGTGGGGAAAAACTGTTTTTT
TRBJ2-6 | TRBV29-1 | 16 | - | - | CSVEDVSLSGANVLTF | TGCAGCGTTGAAGATGTTTCGCTCTCTGGGGCCAACGTCCTGACTTTC
TRBJ2-7 | TRBV14 | 15 | - | - | CASSPAGSWTWEQYF | TGTGCCAGCAGCCCCGCGGGGTCCTGGACGTGGGAGCAGTACTTC
TRBJ1-4 | TRBV9 | 14 | - | - | CASSARAMNEKLFF | TGTGCCAGCAGCGCCCGGGCTATGAATGAAAAACTGTTTTTT
TRBJ1-1 | TRBV5-4 | 14 | - | - | CASSLVQGTTEAFF | TGTGCCAGCAGCTTGGTTCAGGGTACAACTGAAGCTTTCTTT
TRBJ2-7 | TRBV5-5 | 15 | - | - | CASSLAGAGEAEQYF | TGTGCCAGCAGCTTGGCCGGGGCAGGGGAGGCCGAGCAGTACTTC
TRBJ1-1 | TRBV3-1/TRBV3-2 | 15 | TRBD1 | - | CASSQAGQAGTEAFF | TGTGCCAGCAGCCAAGCGGGACAGGCCGGCACTGAAGCTTTCTTT
TRBJ1-5 | TRBV7-9 | 16 | - | - | CASSLAAEYGNQPQHF | TGTGCCAGCAGCTTAGCGGCCGAGTACGGAAATCAGCCCCAGCATTTT
TRBJ2-7 | TRBV7-2 | 13 | - | - | CASSFADGYEQYF | TGTGCCAGCAGCTTCGCGGATGGCTACGAGCAGTACTTC
TRBJ1-6 | TRBV27 | 15 | TRBD1 | - | CASSTEGGGNSPLHF | TGTGCCAGCTCTACCGAAGGGGGCGGTAATTCACCCCTCCACTTT
TRBJ1-1 | TRBV12-3/TRBV12-4 | 12 | - | - | CASTSLGTEAFF | TGTGCCAGCACCTCCCTGGGGACTGAAGCTTTCTTT
TRBJ2-1 | TRBV7-2 | 18 | TRBD2 | - | CASSLLLSGGGFYNEQFF | TGTGCCAGCAGCTTACTTCTCAGCGGGGGGGGTTTTTACAATGAGCAGTTCTTC
TRBJ2-2 | TRBV24-1 | 14 | - | - | CATRPTGWAGELFF | TGTGCCACCAGACCGACAGGCTGGGCCGGGGAGCTGTTTTTT
TRBJ2-5 | TRBV6-5 | 13 | - | - | CASTPSQYETQYF | TGTGCCAGCACCCCGAGCCAGTATGAGACCCAGTACTTC
TRBJ2-1 | TRBV19 | 16 | TRBD2 | - | CASEPIAGGRYNEQFF | TGTGCCAGCGAGCCCATAGCGGGGGGGCGATACAATGAGCAGTTCTTC
TRBJ1-6 | TRBV7-2 | 13 | TRBD1 | - | CASRIQGNSPLHF | TGTGCCAGCAGGATACAGGGGAATTCACCCCTCCACTTT
TRBJ1-4 | TRBV7-9 | 12 | - | - | CASSLDWEKLFF | TGTGCCAGCAGCTTAGATTGGGAAAAACTGTTTTTT
TRBJ1-2 | TRBV7-9 | 13 | - | few | CASNPAGDYGYTF | TGTGCCAGCAACCCGGCGGGGGACTATGGCTACACCTTC
TRBJ2-7 | TRBV27 | 12 | - | - | CASSPQGRGQYF | TGTGCCAGCAGTCCGCAGGGGCGGGGGCAGTACTTC
TRBJ1-5 | TRBV6-2/TRBV6-3 | 15 | - | - | CASSHRTAYNQPQHF | TGTGCCAGCAGCCACCGGACCGCCTACAATCAGCCCCAGCATTTT
TRBJ1-1 | TRBV28 | 14 | - | - | CASSPGTTNTEAFF | TGTGCCAGCAGCCCCGGGACAACGAACACTGAAGCTTTCTTT
TRBJ1-6 | TRBV7-9 | 15 | TRBD1 | - | CASSLAGTGHSPLHF | TGTGCCAGCAGCTTAGCGGGGACAGGGCATTCACCCCTCCACTTT
TRBJ1-5 | TRBV15 | 13 | - | - | CATSGGSNQPQHF | TGTGCCACCAGCGGGGGTAGCAATCAGCCCCAGCATTTT
TRBJ1-1 | TRBV10-3 | 16 | - | - | CAISNHAGRTNTEAFF | TGTGCCATCAGTAACCATGCGGGACGGACAAACACTGAAGCTTTCTTT
TRBJ2-4 | TRBV2 | 14 | - | - | CASTPPPEPNIQYF | TGTGCCAGCACCCCCCCGCCGGAGCCCAACATTCAGTACTTC
TRBJ1-2 | TRBV6-1 | 16 | TRBD1 | - | CASSEGAGGRYYGYTF | TGTGCCAGCAGTGAAGGGGCAGGGGGCAGATATTATGGCTACACCTTC